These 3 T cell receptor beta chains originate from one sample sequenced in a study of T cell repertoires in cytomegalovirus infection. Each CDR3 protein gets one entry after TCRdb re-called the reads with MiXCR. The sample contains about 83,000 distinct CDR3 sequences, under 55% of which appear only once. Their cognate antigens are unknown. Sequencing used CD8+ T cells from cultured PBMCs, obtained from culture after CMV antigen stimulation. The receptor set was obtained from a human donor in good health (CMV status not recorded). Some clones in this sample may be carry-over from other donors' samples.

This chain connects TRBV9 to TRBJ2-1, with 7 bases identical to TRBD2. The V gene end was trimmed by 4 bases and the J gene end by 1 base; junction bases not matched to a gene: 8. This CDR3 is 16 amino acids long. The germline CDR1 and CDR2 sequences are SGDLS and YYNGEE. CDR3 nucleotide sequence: TGTGCCAGCAGCCTAGGCGGGAGTGGGTCCTACAATGAGCAGTTCTTC. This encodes CASSLGGSGSYNEQFF.

CDR3 DNA sequence: TGTGCCAGCAGCCCCCGCCGAGGCTCTGGAAACACCATATATTTT. Protein: CASSPRRGSGNTIYF. This chain uses TRBV11-2 with TRBJ1-3; no reliable D call. Trimming shortened V by 5 bases and J by 0 bases, and 11 bases separated the two germline ends. The CDR3 covers 15 residues. The V gene's germline CDR1 is SGHAT and CDR2 FQNNGV.

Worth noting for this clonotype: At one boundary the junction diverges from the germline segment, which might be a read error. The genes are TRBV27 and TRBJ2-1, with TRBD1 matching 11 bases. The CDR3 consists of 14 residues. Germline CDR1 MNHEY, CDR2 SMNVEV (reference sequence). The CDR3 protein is CARSFGTGGNEQFF. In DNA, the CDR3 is TGTGCCCGCAGTTTCGGGACAGGGGGAAATGAGCAGTTCTTC.